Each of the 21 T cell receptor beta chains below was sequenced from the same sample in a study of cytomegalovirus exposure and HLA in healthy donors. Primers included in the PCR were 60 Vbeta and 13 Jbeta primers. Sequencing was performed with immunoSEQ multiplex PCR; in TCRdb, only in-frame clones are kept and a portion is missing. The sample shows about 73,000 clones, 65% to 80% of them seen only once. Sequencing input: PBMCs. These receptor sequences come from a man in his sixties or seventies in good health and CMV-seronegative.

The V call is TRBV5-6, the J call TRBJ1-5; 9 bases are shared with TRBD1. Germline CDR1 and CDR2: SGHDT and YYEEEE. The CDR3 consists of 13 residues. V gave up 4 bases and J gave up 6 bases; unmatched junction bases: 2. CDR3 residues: CASSPGQGQPQHF. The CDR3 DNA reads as TGTGCCAGCAGCCCGGGACAGGGTCAGCCCCAGCATTTT.

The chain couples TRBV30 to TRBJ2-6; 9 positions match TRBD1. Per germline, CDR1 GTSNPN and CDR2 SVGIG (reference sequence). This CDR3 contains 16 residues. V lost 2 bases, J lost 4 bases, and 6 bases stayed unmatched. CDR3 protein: CAWSKNRGLGANVLTF. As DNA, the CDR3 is TGTGCCTGGAGTAAAAACAGGGGGCTGGGGGCCAACGTCCTGACTTTC.

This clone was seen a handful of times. CDR3 in amino acids: CASSLLSQPQHF. CDR3 DNA: TGTGCCAGCAGCCTCCTAAGCCAGCCCCAGCATTTT. The rearrangement uses TRBV2 and TRBJ1-5; no clear D gene. CDR1 and CDR2 from the germline V gene are SNHLY and FYNNEI. The V end lost 6 bases, the J end lost 7 bases, and 10 bases lay between the germline ends. The length of the CDR3 is 12 residues.

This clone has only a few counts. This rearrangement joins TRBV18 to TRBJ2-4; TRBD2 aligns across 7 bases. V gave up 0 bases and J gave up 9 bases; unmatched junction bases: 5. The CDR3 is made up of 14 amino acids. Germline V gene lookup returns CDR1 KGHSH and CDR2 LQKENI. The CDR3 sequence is CASSPPGEGFIQYF. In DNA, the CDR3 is TGTGCCAGCTCACCACCGGGGGAGGGTTTCATTCAGTACTTC.

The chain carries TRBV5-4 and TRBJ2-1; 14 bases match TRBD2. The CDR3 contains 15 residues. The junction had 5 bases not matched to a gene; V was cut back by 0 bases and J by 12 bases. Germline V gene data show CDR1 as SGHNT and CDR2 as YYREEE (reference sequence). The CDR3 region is CASSLGGTSGRRQFF. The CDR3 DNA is TGTGCCAGCAGCTTGGGAGGGACTAGCGGGAGAAGGCAGTTCTTC.

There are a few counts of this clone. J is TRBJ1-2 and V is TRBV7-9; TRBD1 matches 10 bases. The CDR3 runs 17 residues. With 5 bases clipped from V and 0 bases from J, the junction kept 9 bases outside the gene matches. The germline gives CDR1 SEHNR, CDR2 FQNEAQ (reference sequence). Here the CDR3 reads CASSPGQGEEANYGYTF. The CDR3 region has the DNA TGTGCCAGCAGCCCAGGACAGGGGGAAGAAGCTAACTATGGCTACACCTTC.

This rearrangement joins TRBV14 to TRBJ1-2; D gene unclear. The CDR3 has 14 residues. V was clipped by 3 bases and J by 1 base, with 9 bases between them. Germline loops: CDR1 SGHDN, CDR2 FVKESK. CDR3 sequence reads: CASSHKTSNYGYTF. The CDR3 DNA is TGTGCCAGCAGCCATAAAACAAGTAACTATGGCTACACCTTC.

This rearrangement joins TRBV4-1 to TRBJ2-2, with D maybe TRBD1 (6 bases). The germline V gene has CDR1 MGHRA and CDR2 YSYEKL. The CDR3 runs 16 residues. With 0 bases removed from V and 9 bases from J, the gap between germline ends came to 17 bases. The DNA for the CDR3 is TGCGCCAGCAGCCAAGATGGAGTTAGGGGGAGTCGGGAGCTGTTTTTT. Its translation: CASSQDGVRGSRELFF.

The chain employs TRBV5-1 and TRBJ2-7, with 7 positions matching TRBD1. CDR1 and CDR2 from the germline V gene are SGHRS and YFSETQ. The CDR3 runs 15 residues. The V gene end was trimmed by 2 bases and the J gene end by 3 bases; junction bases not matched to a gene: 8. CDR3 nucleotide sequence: TGCGCCAGCAGCTTACTTCCGGGACAGATCTACGAGCAGTACTTC. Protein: CASSLLPGQIYEQYF.

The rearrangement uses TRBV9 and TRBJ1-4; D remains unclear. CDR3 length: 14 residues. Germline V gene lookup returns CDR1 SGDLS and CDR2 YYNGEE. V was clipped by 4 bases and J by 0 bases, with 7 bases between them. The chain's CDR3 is CASSPTTTNEKLFF. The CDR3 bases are TGTGCCAGCAGCCCCACAACAACTAATGAAAAACTGTTTTTT.

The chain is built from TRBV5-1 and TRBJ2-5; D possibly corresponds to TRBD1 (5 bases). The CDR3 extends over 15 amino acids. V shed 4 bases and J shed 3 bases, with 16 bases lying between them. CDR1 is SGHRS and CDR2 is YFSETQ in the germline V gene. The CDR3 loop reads CASSEFTGPKETQYF. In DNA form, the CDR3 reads TGCGCCAGCAGCGAGTTCACAGGTCCAAAAGAGACCCAGTACTTC. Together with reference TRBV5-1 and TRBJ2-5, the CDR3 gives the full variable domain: KAGVTQTPRYLIKTRGQQVTLSCSPISGHRSVSWYQQTPGQGLQFLFEYFSETQRNKGNFPGRFSGRQFSNSRSEMNVSTLELGDSALYLCASSEFTGPKETQYFGPGTRLLVL.

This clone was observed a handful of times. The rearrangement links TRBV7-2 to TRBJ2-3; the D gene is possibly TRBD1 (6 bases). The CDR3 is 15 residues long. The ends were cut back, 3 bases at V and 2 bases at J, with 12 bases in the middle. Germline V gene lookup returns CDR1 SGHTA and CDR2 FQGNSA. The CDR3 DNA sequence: TGTGCCAGCAGCTTGGGGGCGGCTGACACAGATACGCAGTATTTT. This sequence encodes CASSLGAADTDTQYF.

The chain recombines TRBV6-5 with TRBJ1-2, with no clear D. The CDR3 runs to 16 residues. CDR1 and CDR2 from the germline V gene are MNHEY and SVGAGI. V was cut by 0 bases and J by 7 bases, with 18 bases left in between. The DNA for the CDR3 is TGTGCCAGCAGTTACTCGGAAGTCGCCCACCGGGGTGGCTACACCTTC. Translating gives CASSYSEVAHRGGYTF.

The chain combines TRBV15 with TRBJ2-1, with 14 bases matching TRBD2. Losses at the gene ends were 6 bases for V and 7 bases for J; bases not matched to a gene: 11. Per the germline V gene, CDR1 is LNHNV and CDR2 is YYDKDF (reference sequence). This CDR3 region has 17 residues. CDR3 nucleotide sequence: TGTGCCACCAGTCCGGGACTAGCGGGAGTGGGGCGGAATGAGCAGTTCTTC. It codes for CATSPGLAGVGRNEQFF.

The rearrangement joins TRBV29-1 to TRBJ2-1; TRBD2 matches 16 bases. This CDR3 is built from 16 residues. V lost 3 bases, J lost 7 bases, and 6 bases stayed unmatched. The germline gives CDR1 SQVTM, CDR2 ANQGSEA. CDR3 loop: CSVEGTSGRARNEQFF. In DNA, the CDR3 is TGCAGCGTTGAGGGGACTAGCGGGAGGGCCCGGAATGAGCAGTTCTTC.

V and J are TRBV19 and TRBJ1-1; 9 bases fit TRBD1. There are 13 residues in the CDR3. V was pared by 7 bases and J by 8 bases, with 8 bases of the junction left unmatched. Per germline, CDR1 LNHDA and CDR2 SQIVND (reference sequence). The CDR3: CASNTEDRGEAFF. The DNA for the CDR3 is TGTGCCAGTAACACCGAAGACAGGGGGGAAGCTTTCTTT.

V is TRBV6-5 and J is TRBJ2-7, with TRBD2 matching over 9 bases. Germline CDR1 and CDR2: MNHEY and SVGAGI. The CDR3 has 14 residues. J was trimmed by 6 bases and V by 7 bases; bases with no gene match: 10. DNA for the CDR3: TGTGCCAGCAATAGTGCGGGAGGGCCCACCGAGCAGTACTTC. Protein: CASNSAGGPTEQYF.

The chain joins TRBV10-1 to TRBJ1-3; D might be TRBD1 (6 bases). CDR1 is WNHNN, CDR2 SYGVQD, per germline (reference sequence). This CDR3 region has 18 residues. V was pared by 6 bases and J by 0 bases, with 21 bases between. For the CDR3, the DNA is TGCGCCAGCAGCGCCCCCGGGGGGCGGCAGGGCTCTGGAAACACCATATATTTT. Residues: CASSAPGGRQGSGNTIYF.

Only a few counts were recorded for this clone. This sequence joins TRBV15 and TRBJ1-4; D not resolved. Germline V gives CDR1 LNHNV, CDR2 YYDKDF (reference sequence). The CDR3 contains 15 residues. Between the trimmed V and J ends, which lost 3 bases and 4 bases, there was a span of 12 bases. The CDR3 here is CATSRDVGGNEKLFF. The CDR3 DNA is TGTGCCACCAGCAGGGACGTCGGAGGTAATGAAAAACTGTTTTTT.

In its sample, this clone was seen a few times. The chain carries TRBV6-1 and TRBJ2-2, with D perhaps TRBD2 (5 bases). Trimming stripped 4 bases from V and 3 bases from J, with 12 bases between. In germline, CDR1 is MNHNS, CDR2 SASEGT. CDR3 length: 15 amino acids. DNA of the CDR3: TGTGCCAGCAGTGTGAGGGTTGGAGACACCGGGGAGCTGTTTTTT. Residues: CASSVRVGDTGELFF.

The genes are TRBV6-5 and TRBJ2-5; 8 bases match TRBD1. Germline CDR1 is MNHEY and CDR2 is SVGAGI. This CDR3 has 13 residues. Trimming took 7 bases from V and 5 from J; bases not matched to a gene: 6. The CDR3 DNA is TGTGCCAGCAAATTCCAGGGGGCTGAGACCCAGTACTTC. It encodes CASKFQGAETQYF.